The 28 T cell receptor beta chains below come from one sample, sequenced in a study of shared clonotypes between healthy human individuals. Assay used: immunoSEQ multiplex PCR; TCRdb lists only in-frame clones, some missing. This sample carries about 2.2 million clones, approximately 92% of them seen once, and the ten largest clones take about 1.6%. CD45RO negativity and positive selection for CCR7 defined naive CD8 cells, a population that excluded terminally differentiated effector memory CD45RA+ cells. The sample taken for sequencing was naive CD8+ T cells from PBMCs. These TCRs come from a man younger than 30 in good health. Some clones in this sample may be carry-over from other donors' samples.

The chain joins TRBV7-2 to TRBJ2-2; 11 bases map to TRBD2. CDR3 length: 17 amino acids. With 7 bases clipped from V and 5 bases from J, the junction kept 12 bases outside the gene matches. From germline, CDR1 is SGHTA and CDR2 FQGNSA. CDR3 DNA: TGTGCCAGCATCACCGTAGCGGGAGGGTTATTTACCGGGGAGCTGTTTTTT. Its protein product is CASITVAGGLFTGELFF.

V gene TRBV5-6 combines with J gene TRBJ2-5; tentative D call: TRBD1 (6 bases). CDR3 size: 12 residues. Per the germline V gene, CDR1 is SGHDT and CDR2 is YYEEEE. With 4 bases removed from V and 9 bases from J, the gap between germline ends came to 13 bases. This chain's CDR3 is CASSPGQPPQYF. The DNA of the CDR3 is TGTGCCAGCAGCCCCGGACAGCCCCCCCAGTACTTC.

Details on this clone: This sample also contains other DNA sequences that code for the same CDR3. The chain has TRBV7-9 and TRBJ2-3; weak D call: TRBD1 (6 bases). Germline values: CDR1 SEHNR, CDR2 FQNEAQ (reference sequence). CDR3 length equals 14 residues. V was pared by 3 bases and J by 0 bases, with 7 bases between. In nucleotides, the CDR3 is TGTGCCAGCAGCTTGGGGGCTAGCACAGATACGCAGTATTTT. Its protein is CASSLGASTDTQYF.

The chain uses TRBV18 and TRBJ2-4; D might be TRBD2 (7 bases). Germline V CDR1 and CDR2: KGHSH, LQKENI. The CDR3 runs to 15 residues. The V end was cut by 8 bases, the J end by 6 bases, with 20 bases between. CDR3 in DNA: TGTGCCAGCACCCCCGGCGCGGGGGCGGGAAACATTCAGTACTTC. Translation gives CASTPGAGAGNIQYF.

The rearrangement links TRBV28 to TRBJ2-5, with D uncertain. Trimming stripped 5 bases from V and 0 bases from J, with 10 bases between. Germline V gene lookup returns CDR1 MDHEN and CDR2 SYDVKM. The CDR3 spans 14 residues. CDR3 protein: CASSLSSYQETQYF. DNA for the CDR3: TGTGCCAGCAGTCTAAGTTCGTACCAAGAGACCCAGTACTTC.

Details on this clone: Other DNA sequences from this sample encode an identical CDR3 as well. V is TRBV30 and J is TRBJ2-1; D not resolved. Deletions cut 0 bases from V and 5 bases from J, with 5 bases between. CDR3 length: 12 residues. Per germline, CDR1 GTSNPN and CDR2 SVGIG (reference sequence). The DNA for the CDR3 is TGTGCCTGGAGTGTAGCTGACAATGAGCAGTTCTTC. Amino acids: CAWSVADNEQFF.

To note about this clone: The same CDR3 also results from other DNA sequences found in this sample. The chain joins TRBV9 to TRBJ2-7; weak D call: TRBD2 (5 bases). Germline CDR1 SGDLS, CDR2 YYNGEE. The length of the CDR3 is 11 residues. The ends were cut back, 3 bases at V and 4 bases at J, with 5 bases in the middle. CDR3 amino acids: CASSAGYEQYF. CDR3 DNA sequence: TGTGCCAGCAGCGCGGGGTACGAGCAGTACTTC.

V and J are TRBV6-1 and TRBJ1-2; D may be TRBD1 (6 bases). The CDR3 has 15 amino acids. Trimming took off 4 bases at V and 8 bases at J, with 20 bases between the two ends. Germline assignment: CDR1 MNHNS and CDR2 SASEGT. For the CDR3, the DNA is TGTGCCAGCAGTGTGTTCGGACAGCAAGTCGGGGGCTACACCTTC. It specifies CASSVFGQQVGGYTF.

With respect to this clone: Other DNA sequences of this sample code for an identical CDR3. This chain links TRBV27 with TRBJ2-7; 12 bases align to TRBD1. The germline V gene encodes CDR1 MNHEY and CDR2 SMNVEV (reference sequence). V gave up 3 bases and J gave up 7 bases; unmatched junction bases: 4. The CDR3 sequence is 14 residues long. The CDR3 is CASSFRDRGREQYF. The CDR3 DNA reads as TGTGCCAGCAGTTTCCGGGACAGGGGGCGGGAGCAGTACTTC.

In DNA form, the CDR3 reads TGTGCCAGCAGCCTGCCGGGACTAGGAGTCTACAATGAGCAGTTCTTC. It codes for CASSLPGLGVYNEQFF. V is TRBV7-2 and J is TRBJ2-1; TRBD2 agrees at 8 bases. This CDR3 comprises 16 residues. Per the germline V gene, CDR1 is SGHTA and CDR2 is FQGNSA. V lost 5 bases, J lost 3 bases, and 9 bases stayed unmatched.

The genes are TRBV29-1 and TRBJ1-1; possibly TRBD1 for D (5 bases). CDR1 is SQVTM, CDR2 ANQGSEA, per germline. This CDR3 comprises 12 residues. V dropped 5 bases and J dropped 11 bases, with 18 bases sitting between them. The CDR3 DNA sequence: TGCAGCGTTCCCGGACATATTCAGGATGCTTTCTTT. As protein: CSVPGHIQDAFF.

V usage is TRBV2 and J usage is TRBJ2-7, with D perhaps being TRBD1 or TRBD2 (6 bases each). V shed 6 bases and J shed 3 bases, with 12 bases lying between them. CDR3 size: 13 residues. Germline V gives CDR1 SNHLY, CDR2 FYNNEI. The CDR3 bases are TGTGCCAGCAGACCGGGGGCATTCTACGAGCAGTACTTC. It encodes CASRPGAFYEQYF. Variable domain in full (rest from reference TRBV2 and TRBJ2-7): EPEVTQTPSHQVTQMGQEVILRCVPISNHLYFYWYRQILGQKVEFLVSFYNNEISEKSEIFDDQFSVERPDGSNFTLKIRSTKLEDSAMYFCASRPGAFYEQYFGPGTRLTVT.

This sequence joins TRBV7-9 and TRBJ2-1; no reliable D call. Germline assignment: CDR1 SEHNR and CDR2 FQNEAQ (reference sequence). This CDR3 region has 12 residues. V was shortened by 5 bases and J by 5 bases, with 7 bases between the two germline ends. In DNA form, the CDR3 reads TGTGCCAGCAGCGGCCGAAACAATGAGCAGTTCTTC. Translation gives CASSGRNNEQFF.

The chain joins TRBV11-2 to TRBJ2-1, with 9 bases identical to TRBD2. The germline V gene has CDR1 SGHAT and CDR2 FQNNGV. With V trimmed by 6 bases and J by 6 bases, 15 bases remained unmatched. The CDR3 consists of 17 residues. CDR3 region: CASRPRGSGRSANEQFF. In DNA, the CDR3 is TGTGCCAGCAGACCGAGGGGGAGCGGGAGGTCAGCCAATGAGCAGTTCTTC.

The chain carries TRBV10-3 and TRBJ2-1, with 12 bases identical to TRBD1. CDR3 length: 15 residues. Per germline, CDR1 ENHRY and CDR2 SYGVKD. V trimming: 3 bases; J trimming: 8 bases; junction bases outside the gene matches: 5. For the CDR3, the DNA is TGTGCCATCAGTGAACCCGGGACAGGGGGCGATGAGCAGTTCTTC. It translates to CAISEPGTGGDEQFF.

The chain carries TRBV20-1 and TRBJ2-1, with D unclear. This CDR3 is built from 11 residues. CDR1 and CDR2 from the germline V gene are DFQATT and SNEGSKA (reference sequence). CDR3 region: CSLSPGNEQFF. The CDR3, as DNA: TGCAGCCTCTCCCCCGGGAATGAGCAGTTCTTC.

The J gene is TRBJ2-3, the V gene TRBV11-2; 9 nucleotides match TRBD2. Losses at the gene ends were 4 bases for V and 2 bases for J; bases not matched to a gene: 13. Germline V gene lookup returns CDR1 SGHAT and CDR2 FQNNGV. This CDR3 is 18 amino acids long. The CDR3 spells CASSSRTPSGMYTDTQYF. As DNA, the CDR3 is TGTGCCAGCAGCTCTAGAACCCCTAGCGGGATGTACACAGATACGCAGTATTTT.

This rearrangement joins TRBV9 to TRBJ2-7; 8 bases are a match to TRBD2. There are 15 residues in the CDR3. Germline V gene data show CDR1 as SGDLS and CDR2 as YYNGEE. Trimming took 0 bases from V and 5 from J; bases not matched to a gene: 7. The CDR3 nucleotides are TGTGCCAGCAGCGTAGATGGTAGCGGGACAAACGAGCAGTACTTC. It yields the protein CASSVDGSGTNEQYF.

This clone was seen once. The chain links TRBV10-3 to TRBJ2-1; D uncertain. Trimming cost V 7 bases and J 3 bases, with 16 bases left between them. CDR3 length: 15 amino acids. In germline, CDR1 is ENHRY, CDR2 SYGVKD. The CDR3 region is CAIKGPDGLYNEQFF. The CDR3 DNA sequence: TGTGCCATCAAAGGTCCAGATGGGCTCTACAATGAGCAGTTCTTC.

The genes are TRBV27 and TRBJ1-1; maybe TRBD1 (5 bases). V shed 5 bases and J shed 4 bases, with 17 bases lying between them. This CDR3 has 15 amino acids. Germline V lookup: CDR1 MNHEY, CDR2 SMNVEV (reference sequence). Here the CDR3 DNA reads TGTGCCAGCAGTCCGGACATCTCCCCGGGCACTGAAGCTTTCTTT. It specifies CASSPDISPGTEAFF.

Remarks on this clone: The sample contains more than one DNA sequence encoding this CDR3. This chain joins TRBV4-1 and TRBJ2-3; no clear D. V lost 3 bases and J lost 0, with 4 bases in between. Germline V gene sequence: CDR1 MGHRA, CDR2 YSYEKL. The CDR3 is made up of 13 amino acids. The DNA for the CDR3 is TGCGCCAGCAGCCAGGATAGCACAGATACGCAGTATTTT. Protein: CASSQDSTDTQYF.

With respect to this clone: The identical CDR3 is also encoded by other nucleotide sequences in the sample. This chain links TRBV29-1 with TRBJ2-3, with a tentative D call TRBD2 (5 bases). Trimming pared 6 bases from V and 4 bases from J, leaving 11 bases between. The CDR3 spans 12 residues. Germline V CDR1 and CDR2: SQVTM, ANQGSEA. The CDR3 here is CSVGSRADTQYF. CDR3 DNA: TGCAGCGTCGGTTCGCGGGCAGATACGCAGTATTTT.

The V and J genes are TRBV2 and TRBJ2-7; D is unclear. Trimming took off 7 bases at V and 2 bases at J, with 9 bases between the two ends. The CDR3 extends over 12 amino acids. The germline CDR1 and CDR2 sequences are SNHLY and FYNNEI. DNA of the CDR3: TGTGCCAGCACAATCAGCACCTACGAGCAGTACTTC. Translating gives CASTISTYEQYF.

This clone has just one count. The chain couples TRBV28 to TRBJ1-1, with D perhaps TRBD1 (5 bases). The CDR3 sequence is 15 residues long. Trimming pared 3 bases from V and 0 bases from J, leaving 11 bases between. CDR1 is MDHEN, CDR2 SYDVKM, per germline. This chain's CDR3 is CASSFRGTVNTEAFF. Here the CDR3 DNA reads TGTGCCAGCAGTTTTCGGGGGACGGTGAACACTGAAGCTTTCTTT.

This chain links TRBV6-1 with TRBJ2-6, with TRBD1 matching over 10 bases. CDR1 and CDR2 (germline): MNHNS, SASEGT. The CDR3 has 18 residues. V shed 4 bases and J 0 bases; nucleotides not matched to a gene: 6. This CDR3 is CASSVRDRGPSGANVLTF. Here the CDR3 DNA reads TGTGCCAGCAGTGTCCGGGACAGGGGCCCCTCTGGGGCCAACGTCCTGACTTTC.

This clone was observed a few times. The chain carries TRBV7-9 and TRBJ1-2; a weak D match, TRBD1 (5 bases). The V end was cut by 0 bases, the J end by 4 bases, with 6 bases between. The CDR3 covers 13 residues. From germline, CDR1 is SEHNR and CDR2 FQNEAQ (reference sequence). In nucleotides, the CDR3 is TGTGCCAGCAGCTTAGCAGGGACCTATGGCTACACCTTC. This translates into CASSLAGTYGYTF.

CDR3 amino acids: CASSSFGGGEQFF. CDR3 coding DNA: TGTGCCAGCAGCTCCTTCGGGGGGGGTGAGCAGTTCTTC. The genes are TRBV11-2 and TRBJ2-1, with 8 positions matching TRBD2. V shed 4 bases and J 9 bases; nucleotides not matched to a gene: 5. This CDR3 region has 13 residues. Germline V lookup: CDR1 SGHAT, CDR2 FQNNGV.

This clone was observed a single time. This chain links TRBV27 with TRBJ2-7; D ambiguous. Trimming removed 4 bases at V and 3 bases at J, with 19 bases between. The CDR3 totals 16 residues. The germline gives CDR1 MNHEY, CDR2 SMNVEV (reference sequence). The chain's CDR3 is CASSSLNSSHYYEQYF. The CDR3, as DNA: TGTGCCAGCAGTTCCCTAAACAGTTCCCACTACTACGAGCAGTACTTC.